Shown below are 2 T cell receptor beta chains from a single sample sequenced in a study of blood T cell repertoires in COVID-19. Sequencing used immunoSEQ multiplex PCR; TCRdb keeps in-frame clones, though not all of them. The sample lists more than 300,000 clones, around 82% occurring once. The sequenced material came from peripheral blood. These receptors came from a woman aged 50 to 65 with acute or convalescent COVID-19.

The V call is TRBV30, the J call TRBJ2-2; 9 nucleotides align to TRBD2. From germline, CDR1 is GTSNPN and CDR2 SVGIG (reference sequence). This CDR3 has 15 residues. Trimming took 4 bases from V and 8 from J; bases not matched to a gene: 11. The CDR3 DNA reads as TGTGCCTGGAAGGCCTCTCTAGCGGGACGAGGGGAGCTGTTTTTT. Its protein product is CAWKASLAGRGELFF.

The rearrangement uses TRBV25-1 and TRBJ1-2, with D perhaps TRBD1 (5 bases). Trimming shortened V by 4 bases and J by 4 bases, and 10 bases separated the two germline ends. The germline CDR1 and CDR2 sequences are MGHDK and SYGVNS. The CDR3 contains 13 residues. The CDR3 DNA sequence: TGTGCCAGCAGTGCAACAGGTACCTATGGCTACACCTTC. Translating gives CASSATGTYGYTF.